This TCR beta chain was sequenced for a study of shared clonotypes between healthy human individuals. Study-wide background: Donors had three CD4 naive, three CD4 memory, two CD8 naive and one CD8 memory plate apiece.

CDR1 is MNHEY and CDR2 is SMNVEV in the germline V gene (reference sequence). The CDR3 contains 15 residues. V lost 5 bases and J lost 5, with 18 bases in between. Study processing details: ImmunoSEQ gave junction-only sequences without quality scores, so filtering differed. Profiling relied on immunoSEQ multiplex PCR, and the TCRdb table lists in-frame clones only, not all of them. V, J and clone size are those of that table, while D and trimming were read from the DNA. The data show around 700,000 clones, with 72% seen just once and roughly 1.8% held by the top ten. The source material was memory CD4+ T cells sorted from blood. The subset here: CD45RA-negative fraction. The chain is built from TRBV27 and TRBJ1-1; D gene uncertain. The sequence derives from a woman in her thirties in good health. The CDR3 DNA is TGTGCCAGCAGTGCCCCCGGACTAGAAAGGACTGAAGCTTTCTTT. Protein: CASSAPGLERTEAFF.